This T cell receptor (beta chain) appears in the sequencing data of a study of cytomegalovirus exposure and HLA in healthy donors. The study, taken as a whole, reports: Within an earlier analysis, most TCR beta V segments proved productive either about 87% or about 30% of the time. Later genetic work tied a missense DCLRE1C variant to beta-chain V and J trimming.

Unrecorded immune exposures were likely, despite nominal health at sampling. The PCR was carried out with 60 Vbeta primers and 13 Jbeta primers. The table came from immunoSEQ multiplex PCR; TCRdb's copy has only in-frame clones and leaves some out. The table has roughly 130,000 clones, roughly 77% seen once; the top ten hold 5.3%. About this clone itself: As yet, its antigen is unknown.

This TCR came from a young man in good health and CMV-seronegative. The sample comprised PBMCs.

DNA of the CDR3: TGTGCCAGCTCCAGACTGGGAGCGGAGAATGAAAAACTGTTTTTT. As protein: CASSRLGAENEKLFF. This chain joins TRBV18 and TRBJ1-4, with D uncertain. The CDR3 totals 15 residues. Germline CDR1 reads KGHSH; CDR2 reads LQKENI. Between the trimmed V and J ends, which lost 6 bases and 5 bases, there was a span of 16 bases.